A selection of T cell receptor beta chains follows, all from one sample in a study of T cells in Graves' hyperthyroidism and ophthalmopathy. Using its own MiXCR run on the multiplex PCR reads, TCRdb lists one record per CDR3 protein. The profile covers around 450,000 distinct CDR3 sequences, with more than 15% appearing a single time and 7.5% to 8% taken by the ten largest. Sequencing input: blood. Receptors were obtained from a young woman with Graves' hyperthyroidism. CDR3s include the opening cysteine and the closing phenylalanine or tryptophan. D genes are given only for firm matches. Clone size is stated in some rows and not others, as once, few, many or a class when expanded.

D gene: TRBD1
clone size: NA
V gene: TRBV19
J gene: TRBJ1-2
CDR3 protein: CASSAGTGPYGYTF
CDR3 DNA: TGTGCCAGTAGCGCCGGGACAGGGCCCTATGGCTACACCTTC

D gene: TRBD2
clone size: once
V gene: TRBV6-6
J gene: TRBJ2-1
CDR3 protein: CASSYSASGGRNEQFF
CDR3 DNA: TGTGCCAGCAGTTACTCGGCTAGCGGGGGAAGGAATGAGCAGTTCTTC

D gene: NA
clone size: many
V gene: TRBV27
J gene: TRBJ1-2
CDR3 protein: CASGRAGYYGYTF
CDR3 DNA: TGTGCCAGCGGGAGGGCCGGATACTATGGCTACACCTTC

D gene: TRBD2
clone size: many
V gene: TRBV27
J gene: TRBJ2-1
CDR3 protein: CASSPQAGVLNEQFF
CDR3 DNA: TGTGCCAGCAGTCCCCAAGCGGGAGTTCTCAATGAGCAGTTCTTC

D gene: NA
clone size: many
V gene: TRBV7-9
J gene: TRBJ2-3
CDR3 protein: CASSHKQGWADTQYF
CDR3 DNA: TGTGCCAGCAGTCACAAACAGGGTTGGGCGGATACGCAGTATTTT

D gene: TRBD1
clone size: NA
V gene: TRBV11-2
J gene: TRBJ2-3
CDR3 protein: CASSLSRGSTPDTQYF
CDR3 DNA: TGTGCCAGCAGCTTATCCAGGGGGTCTACTCCGGATACGCAGTATTTT

D gene: NA
clone size: many
V gene: TRBV2
J gene: TRBJ1-3
CDR3 protein: CASSEAGAGNTIYF
CDR3 DNA: TGTGCCAGCAGTGAAGCGGGGGCGGGAAACACCATATATTTT

D gene: NA
clone size: many
V gene: TRBV10-3
J gene: TRBJ2-3
CDR3 protein: CAIRPRDKVQEDTQYF
CDR3 DNA: TGTGCCATCAGACCCCGGGACAAGGTCCAAGAAGATACGCAGTATTTT

D gene: NA
clone size: many
V gene: TRBV11-2
J gene: TRBJ1-4
CDR3 protein: CASSLGPGGGEKLFF
CDR3 DNA: TGTGCCAGCAGCTTAGGTCCCGGGGGCGGTGAAAAACTGTTTTTT

D gene: TRBD2
clone size: many
V gene: TRBV20-1
J gene: TRBJ2-1
CDR3 protein: CSARDTSGGSYNEQFF
CDR3 DNA: TGCAGTGCTAGAGATACTAGCGGGGGCTCCTACAATGAGCAGTTCTTC

D gene: NA
clone size: NA
V gene: TRBV20-1
J gene: TRBJ2-1
CDR3 protein: CSARGPTGLSHNEQFF
CDR3 DNA: TGCAGTGCTAGAGGCCCCACAGGCTTGAGCCACAATGAGCAGTTCTTC

D gene: TRBD2
clone size: many
V gene: TRBV20-1
J gene: TRBJ2-1
CDR3 protein: CSAAPPGLAGGHYNEQFF
CDR3 DNA: TGCAGTGCTGCGCCACCGGGACTAGCGGGAGGTCACTACAATGAGCAGTTCTTC

D gene: TRBD2
clone size: many
V gene: TRBV29-1
J gene: TRBJ2-7
CDR3 protein: CSVLAGSYEQYF
CDR3 DNA: TGCAGCGTGTTAGCGGGGAGTTACGAGCAGTACTTC

D gene: NA
clone size: many
V gene: TRBV6-1
J gene: TRBJ1-5
CDR3 protein: CATTQGLGQPQHF
CDR3 DNA: TGTGCCACCACACAGGGTCTGGGTCAGCCCCAGCATTTT

D gene: NA
clone size: many
V gene: TRBV6-1
J gene: TRBJ1-2
CDR3 protein: CASRELHNYGYTF
CDR3 DNA: TGTGCCAGCCGAGAGTTACATAACTATGGCTACACCTTC

D gene: NA
clone size: many
V gene: TRBV9
J gene: TRBJ2-1
CDR3 protein: CASSSLGGSGDEQFF
CDR3 DNA: TGTGCCAGCAGTTCCCTTGGGGGGAGTGGGGATGAGCAGTTCTTC